This TCR beta chain was sequenced in a study of blood T cell repertoires in COVID-19. Whole-study context: Both acute and convalescent COVID-19 samples were obtained from the United States, Italy and Spain. The analysed material was cDNA or gDNA that came from T cells, B-cell-depleted T cells, or PBMCs.

In the authors' methods: Nucleated cell number was recorded as an estimate derived from reference gene primer amplification. Clones were read by immunoSEQ multiplex PCR, and TCRdb kept only the in-frame ones, dropping some. That table is the source of V, J and clone size, and D and trimming were worked out from the DNA. Of approximately 480,000 clones in the sample, approximately 90% were seen once. For recovered donors of Cohort 3, there were two negative PCRs, clearance, or symptom resolution. The germline V gene has CDR1 MNHEY and CDR2 SVGAGI. V shed 2 bases and J shed 3 bases, with 13 bases lying between them. CDR3 size: 15 residues.

The receptor's source is a woman aged 18-29 years who had recovered from COVID-19. The source material was PBMCs or T cells enriched from blood (not recorded which). The J gene is TRBJ1-1, the V gene TRBV6-5, with a tentative D call TRBD1 (5 bases). The CDR3 DNA sequence: TGTGCCAGCAGTTACAGCGGGGGGACCTACACTGAAGCTTTCTTT. It specifies CASSYSGGTYTEAFF.